This T cell receptor beta chain was obtained from a study of blood T cells in healthy people across ages. This clonotype was seen just once. Its antigen is not identified. Study-wide points: Strong correlation linked observed beta diversity and percent naive T cells. For the donors, CMV status was unknown and possibly confounded expanded clonotype changes.

There were healthy Caucasian individuals from Russia, aged 6 to 90, serving as donors. The amount of total RNA extracted per sample was at least 5 micrograms. Trimming shortened V by 0 bases and J by 2 bases, and 13 bases separated the two germline ends. This CDR3 spans 16 amino acids. Germline V gives CDR1 SGDLS, CDR2 YYNGEE. Sample-barcoded 5' priming and a J-beta primer mix drove a second PCR of roughly 6 to 12 cycles. A single record per CDR3 protein comes from TCRdb applying MiXCR to the 5' RACE reads. The sample shows hundreds of thousands of distinct CDR3 sequences, 56% of them seen only once. The chain links TRBV9 to TRBJ2-3, with a possible D match to TRBD2 (5 bases). This sequence was found in a man between 35 and 55 years old in good health. Input material: blood. CDR3 nucleotide sequence: TGTGCCAGCAGCGTAGGAGCGGCTGATACCACAGATACGCAGTATTTT. Translation: CASSVGAADTTDTQYF. Filled out from reference TRBV9 and TRBJ2-3, the complete variable domain reads DSGVTQTPKHLITATGQRVTLRCSPRSGDLSVYWYQQSLDQGLQFLIQYYNGEERAKGNILERFSAQQFPDLHSELNLSSLELGDSALYFCASSVGAADTTDTQYFGPGTRLTVL.